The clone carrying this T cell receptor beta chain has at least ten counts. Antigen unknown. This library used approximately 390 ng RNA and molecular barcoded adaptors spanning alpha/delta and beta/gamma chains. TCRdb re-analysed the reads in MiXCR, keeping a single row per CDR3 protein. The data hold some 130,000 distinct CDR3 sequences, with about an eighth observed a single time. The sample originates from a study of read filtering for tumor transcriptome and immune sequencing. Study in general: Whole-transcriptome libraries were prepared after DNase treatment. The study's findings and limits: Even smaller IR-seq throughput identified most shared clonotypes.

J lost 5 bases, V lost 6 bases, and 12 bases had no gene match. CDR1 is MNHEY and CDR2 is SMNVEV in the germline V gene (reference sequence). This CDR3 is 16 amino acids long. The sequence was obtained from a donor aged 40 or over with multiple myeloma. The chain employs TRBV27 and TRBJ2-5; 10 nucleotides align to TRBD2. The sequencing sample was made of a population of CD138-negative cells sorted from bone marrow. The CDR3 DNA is TGTGCCAGCAGACAGAGCGGGGGGGCTTTATCGGAGACCCAGTACTTC. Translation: CASRQSGGALSETQYF.